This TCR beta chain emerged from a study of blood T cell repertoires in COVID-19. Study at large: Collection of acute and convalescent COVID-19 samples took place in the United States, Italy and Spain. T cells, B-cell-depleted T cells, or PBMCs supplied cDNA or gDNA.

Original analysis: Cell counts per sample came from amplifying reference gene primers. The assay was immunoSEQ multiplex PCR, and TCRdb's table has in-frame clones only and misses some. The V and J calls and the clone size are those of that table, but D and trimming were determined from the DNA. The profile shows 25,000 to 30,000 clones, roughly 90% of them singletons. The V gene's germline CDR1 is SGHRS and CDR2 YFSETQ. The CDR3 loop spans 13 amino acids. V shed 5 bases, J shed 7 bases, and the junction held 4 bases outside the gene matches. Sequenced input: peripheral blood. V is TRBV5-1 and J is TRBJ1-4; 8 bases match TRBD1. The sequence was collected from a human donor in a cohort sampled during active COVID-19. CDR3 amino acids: CASSGQGIEKLFF. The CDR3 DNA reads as TGCGCCAGCAGTGGACAGGGTATTGAAAAACTGTTTTTT.